The 29 T cell receptor beta chains below come from one sample, sequenced in a study of T cell repertoires in MIS-A myocarditis. Method: immunoSEQ multiplex PCR; TCRdb's copy keeps in-frame clones and lacks some. The data hold roughly 10,000 clones, with approximately 90% observed a single time. Input material: thoracic lymph node tissue obtained at autopsy. These receptors came from a man between 18 and 35 years old with fulminant myocarditis from multisystem inflammatory syndrome in adults (MIS-A) after COVID-19.

This clone showed up just once. V gene TRBV12-3 or TRBV12-4 combines with J gene TRBJ1-1; D may be TRBD1 (5 bases). The CDR3 loop spans 12 amino acids. V was trimmed by 6 bases and J by 1 base, leaving 6 bases between them. CDR3: CASSQGNTEAFF. As DNA, the CDR3 is TGTGCCAGCAGCCAGGGGAACACTGAAGCTTTCTTT.

This chain joins TRBV19 and TRBJ1-1, with 7 bases fitting TRBD1. Germline V CDR1 and CDR2: LNHDA, SQIVND (reference sequence). V lost 5 bases to trimming and J lost 4 bases; unmatched junction nucleotides: 19. This CDR3 has 18 amino acids. This CDR3 is CASSYHPPTGKRGTEAFF. CDR3 bases: TGTGCCAGTAGTTATCACCCCCCGACAGGGAAGCGTGGCACTGAAGCTTTCTTT.

This clone is a singleton in its sample. The chain employs TRBV12-5 and TRBJ2-1, with D unresolved. Between the trimmed V and J ends, which lost 2 bases and 7 bases, there was a span of 6 bases. The germline V gene encodes CDR1 LGHNT and CDR2 FRNRAP. This CDR3 spans 12 amino acids. The DNA of the CDR3 is TGTGCTAGTGGTTTGACGGGTAATGAGCAGTTCTTC. Translated: CASGLTGNEQFF.

V usage is TRBV19 and J usage is TRBJ1-1; D unclear. This CDR3 has 13 residues. V gave up 2 bases and J gave up 1 base, with 5 bases separating them. Germline CDR1 reads LNHDA; CDR2 reads SQIVND (reference sequence). CDR3 sequence (DNA): TGTGCCAGTAGTATATACAAGAACACTGAAGCTTTCTTT. The encoded protein is CASSIYKNTEAFF.

This clone showed up just once. This rearrangement joins TRBV19 to TRBJ1-2, with TRBD1 matching 8 bases. Trimming took 8 bases from V and 4 from J; bases not matched to a gene: 3. CDR1 is LNHDA, CDR2 SQIVND, per germline (reference sequence). The CDR3 consists of 12 residues. The CDR3 loop is CASVDRGYGYTF. The CDR3 DNA reads as TGTGCCAGTGTTGACAGGGGCTATGGCTACACCTTC.

V and J are TRBV19 and TRBJ1-1, with D perhaps matching TRBD1 (6 bases). V was shortened by 4 bases and J by 4 bases, with 22 bases between the two germline ends. Germline values: CDR1 LNHDA, CDR2 SQIVND (reference sequence). The CDR3 length is 17 residues. As DNA, the CDR3 is TGTGCCAGTAGTAATTTGAGGGACCGTAAGGGGGGCACTGAAGCTTTCTTT. This encodes CASSNLRDRKGGTEAFF. The whole variable domain, remainder taken from reference TRBV19 and TRBJ1-1, is DGGITQSPKYLFRKEGQNVTLSCEQNLNHDAMYWYRQDPGQGLRLIYYSQIVNDFQKGDIAEGYSVSREKKESFPLTVTSAQKNPTAFYLCASSNLRDRKGGTEAFFGQGTRLTVV.

The V gene is TRBV28, the J gene TRBJ1-4, with 7 positions matching TRBD1. The CDR3 runs to 14 residues. Germline V gene sequence: CDR1 MDHEN, CDR2 SYDVKM. Trimming removed 6 bases from V and 2 bases from J; junction bases left unmatched: 3. CDR3 sequence (DNA): TGTGCCAGCAGGGAAGGGGGCACTAATGAAAAACTGTTTTTT. This encodes CASREGGTNEKLFF.

The J gene is TRBJ2-2, the V gene TRBV12-3 or TRBV12-4; D uncertain. V dropped 7 bases and J dropped 7 bases, with 13 bases sitting between them. This CDR3 has 13 amino acids. The CDR3 region is CASTQVENGELFF. The DNA of the CDR3 is TGTGCCAGCACACAAGTGGAAAACGGGGAGCTGTTTTTT.

CDR3 sequence (DNA): TGTGCCAGCAGGTCACCGCTGAGCTCCTACGAGCAGTACTTC. Protein sequence: CASRSPLSSYEQYF. The chain combines TRBV28 with TRBJ2-7, with D unclear. The CDR3 spans 14 residues. Germline loops: CDR1 MDHEN, CDR2 SYDVKM. The ends were cut back, 6 bases at V and 0 bases at J, with 12 bases in the middle.

The rearrangement joins TRBV5-1 to TRBJ1-4; unclear D gene. Germline values: CDR1 SGHRS, CDR2 YFSETQ. The CDR3 totals 13 residues. V was trimmed by 0 bases and J by 7 bases, leaving 7 bases between them. CDR3 sequence: CASSLEVGEKLFF. The CDR3 DNA reads TGCGCCAGCAGCTTGGAAGTGGGTGAAAAACTGTTTTTT.

In its sample, this clone was seen a few times. The chain is built from TRBV12-3 or TRBV12-4 and TRBJ1-3; D remains ambiguous. V lost 2 bases, J lost 7 bases, and 9 bases lay in between. The CDR3 extends over 13 amino acids. The DNA for the CDR3 is TGTGCCAGCAGTTTAACGGGGAGCAACACCATATATTTT. Translated, it gives CASSLTGSNTIYF.

The chain employs TRBV18 and TRBJ1-3; D uncertain. Germline CDR1 reads KGHSH; CDR2 reads LQKENI. The CDR3 contains 14 residues. Trimming pared 4 bases from V and 3 bases from J, leaving 10 bases between. The DNA of the CDR3 is TGTGCCAGCTCACTGGAGGGTTATGGAAACACCATATATTTT. Translated: CASSLEGYGNTIYF. Full variable domain (missing parts from reference TRBV18 and TRBJ1-3): NAGVMQNPRHLVRRRGQEARLRCSPMKGHSHVYWYRQLPEEGLKFMVYLQKENIIDESGMPKERFSAEFPKEGPSILRIQQVVRGDSAAYFCASSLEGYGNTIYFGEGSWLTVV.

This clone appeared once. The chain joins TRBV30 to TRBJ1-2; D is unresolved. Trimming cost V 7 bases and J 8 bases, with 17 bases left between them. There are 12 residues in the CDR3. CDR1 is GTSNPN and CDR2 is SVGIG in the germline V gene (reference sequence). DNA of the CDR3: TGTGCCTCCCCCGGCCCACCGGGGGGCTACACCTTC. It encodes CASPGPPGGYTF.

The genes are TRBV7-9 and TRBJ1-2; D not resolved. V was shortened by 2 bases and J by 8 bases, with 6 bases between the two germline ends. CDR1 is SEHNR, CDR2 FQNEAQ, per germline (reference sequence). The CDR3 length is 11 residues. Here the CDR3 reads CASSLKTGYTF. The CDR3 nucleotides are TGTGCCAGCAGCTTAAAGACAGGCTACACCTTC.

Details on this clone: Relative to the germline gene, one junction end is altered; a read error may explain this. The chain combines TRBV13 with TRBJ2-1, with D unclear. Germline V gene lookup returns CDR1 PRHDT and CDR2 FYEKMQ (reference sequence). The CDR3 is 12 residues long. CDR3 amino acids: CASTLEGSPQFF. In DNA, the CDR3 is TGTGCCAGCACCTTAGAAGGGTCCCCGCAGTTCTTC.

The rearrangement uses TRBV24-1 and TRBJ2-2; 7 bases match TRBD1. Germline values: CDR1 KGHDR, CDR2 SFDVKD. Losses at the gene ends were 3 bases for V and 0 bases for J; bases not matched to a gene: 3. The CDR3 covers 16 residues. CDR3 region: CATSDDTGANTGELFF. CDR3 nucleotides: TGTGCCACCAGTGATGATACAGGGGCGAACACCGGGGAGCTGTTTTTT.

A few counts support this clone. CDR3 amino acids: CATSASGWAGRYEQYF. The CDR3 region has the DNA TGTGCCACCAGTGCCTCGGGGTGGGCAGGGCGCTACGAGCAGTACTTC. The gene calls are TRBV24-1 and TRBJ2-7; perhaps D is TRBD1 or TRBD2 (5 bases each). V was trimmed by 5 bases and J by 3 bases, leaving 19 bases between them. This CDR3 is built from 16 residues. Germline lookup yields CDR1 KGHDR and CDR2 SFDVKD.

The CDR3 here is CASSPLGGYYEQYF. For the CDR3, the DNA is TGCGCCAGCAGCCCCCTGGGAGGCTACTACGAGCAGTACTTC. J is TRBJ2-7 and V is TRBV5-1, with D perhaps matching TRBD2 (6 bases). Germline CDR1 and CDR2: SGHRS and YFSETQ. V shed 4 bases and J shed 3 bases, with 14 bases lying between them. This CDR3 has 14 residues.

V gene TRBV13 combines with J gene TRBJ1-3, with 8 bases matching TRBD1. V shed 4 bases, J shed 8 bases, and the junction held 7 bases outside the gene matches. The CDR3 is 14 residues long. Germline V gene data show CDR1 as PRHDT and CDR2 as FYEKMQ (reference sequence). The chain's CDR3 is CASSYGQGVDTIYF. The CDR3 nucleotides read TGTGCCAGCAGCTATGGACAGGGTGTTGACACCATATATTTT.

J is TRBJ2-2 and V is TRBV7-2; 7 bases agree with TRBD2. The CDR3 spans 19 residues. CDR1 is SGHTA, CDR2 FQGNSA, per germline. V shed 2 bases and J 1 base; nucleotides not matched to a gene: 13. The CDR3 DNA reads TGTGCCAGCAGCTTAATGGCGCGGGGGAACTCTTGGAACACCGGGGAGCTGTTTTTT. Encoded protein: CASSLMARGNSWNTGELFF. Full variable domain (remainder filled in from reference TRBV7-2 and TRBJ2-2): GAGVSQSPSNKVTEKGKDVELRCDPISGHTALYWYRQSLGQGLEFLIYFQGNSAPDKSGLPSDRFSAERTGGSVSTLTIQRTQQEDSAVYLCASSLMARGNSWNTGELFFGEGSRLTVL.

The chain uses TRBV9 and TRBJ2-1, with a tentative D call TRBD2 (6 bases). CDR1 and CDR2 from the germline V gene are SGDLS and YYNGEE. The CDR3 is 14 residues long. V lost 0 bases to trimming and J lost 5 bases, with 9 bases between them. The chain's CDR3 is CASSVGKRDNEQFF. The CDR3 DNA sequence: TGTGCCAGCAGCGTAGGAAAGCGGGACAATGAGCAGTTCTTC.

V and J are TRBV5-1 and TRBJ2-3; D uncertain. Germline V gene data show CDR1 as SGHRS and CDR2 as YFSETQ. Between the trimmed V and J ends, which lost 0 bases and 5 bases, there was a span of 7 bases. This CDR3 comprises 13 residues. The CDR3 DNA is TGCGCCAGCAGCTTGGGGTACGGAGATACGCAGTATTTT. It codes for CASSLGYGDTQYF.

This clone was found a few times. This rearrangement joins TRBV6-6 to TRBJ1-4, with TRBD1 as a possible D gene (5 bases). The CDR3 totals 15 residues. CDR1 and CDR2 from the germline V gene are MNHNY and SVGAGI (reference sequence). Trimming removed 5 bases at V and 4 bases at J, with 14 bases between. The DNA for the CDR3 is TGTGCCAGCAGTCGAGGTTCGGGGGGTAATGAAAAACTGTTTTTT. Amino acids: CASSRGSGGNEKLFF.

This clone was recorded once. This chain links TRBV19 with TRBJ1-5; D may be TRBD1 (6 bases). The CDR3 is 14 residues long. CDR1 is LNHDA and CDR2 is SQIVND in the germline V gene (reference sequence). The germline V and J ends were trimmed by 5 bases and 7 bases, with 15 bases remaining between them. DNA of the CDR3: TGTGCCAGTAGTTTACAGGGACGGGTGCAGCCCCAGCATTTT. Encoded protein: CASSLQGRVQPQHF. The full variable domain, rest sourced from reference TRBV19 and TRBJ1-5, is DGGITQSPKYLFRKEGQNVTLSCEQNLNHDAMYWYRQDPGQGLRLIYYSQIVNDFQKGDIAEGYSVSREKKESFPLTVTSAQKNPTAFYLCASSLQGRVQPQHFGDGTRLSIL.

CDR3 DNA: TGTGCCAGCTCACCACGGATCCAGAGCCCATCATTGAACACTGAAGCTTTCTTT. Translation: CASSPRIQSPSLNTEAFF. The V and J genes are TRBV18 and TRBJ1-1; D remains ambiguous. The ends were cut back, 1 base at V and 0 bases at J, with 18 bases in the middle. The V gene's germline CDR1 is KGHSH and CDR2 LQKENI. This CDR3 spans 18 amino acids.

The V and J genes are TRBV18 and TRBJ1-1; D remains unclear. This CDR3 is 15 amino acids long. V dropped 4 bases and J dropped 1 base, with 13 bases sitting between them. Per germline, CDR1 KGHSH and CDR2 LQKENI. The CDR3 nucleotides are TGTGCCAGCTCACTCCAACGAGCGGGGAACACTGAAGCTTTCTTT. It is translated as CASSLQRAGNTEAFF.

The chain is built from TRBV7-9 and TRBJ1-1; D is uncertain. Germline assignment: CDR1 SEHNR and CDR2 FQNEAQ (reference sequence). Trimming removed 1 base at V and 5 bases at J, with 5 bases between. This CDR3 is 12 amino acids long. The DNA for the CDR3 is TGTGCCAGCAGCTTAGTGGTGACTGAAGCTTTCTTT. Amino acids: CASSLVVTEAFF.

A few counts support this clone. The rearrangement uses TRBV3-1 (or the pseudogene TRBV3-2) and TRBJ2-7; D is perhaps TRBD1 (6 bases). CDR1 and CDR2 (germline): LGHDT, YNNKEL (reference sequence). Trimming took 4 bases from V and 3 from J, leaving 19 bases between them. This CDR3 is built from 16 residues. The CDR3 DNA is TGTGCCAGCAGCCCACTTTGGGGCAGGGGTGTCTACGAGCAGTACTTC. Protein: CASSPLWGRGVYEQYF.

V usage is TRBV6-1 and J usage is TRBJ2-7; 8 bases match TRBD1. CDR3 length: 14 residues. Germline-derived CDR1 and CDR2 are MNHNS and SASEGT. V trimming: 2 bases; J trimming: 6 bases; junction bases outside the gene matches: 6. The CDR3 loop reads CASSERTGRGEQYF. The CDR3 bases are TGTGCCAGCAGTGAACGGACAGGGAGAGGCGAGCAGTACTTC.